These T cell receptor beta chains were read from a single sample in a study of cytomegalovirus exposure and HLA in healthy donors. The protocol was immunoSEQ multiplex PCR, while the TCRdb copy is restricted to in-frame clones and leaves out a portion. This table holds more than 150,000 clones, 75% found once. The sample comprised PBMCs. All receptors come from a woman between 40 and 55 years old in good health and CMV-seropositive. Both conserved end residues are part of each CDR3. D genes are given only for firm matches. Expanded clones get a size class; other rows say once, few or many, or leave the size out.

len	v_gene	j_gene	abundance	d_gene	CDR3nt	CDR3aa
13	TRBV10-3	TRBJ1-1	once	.	TGTGCCATCAGCGACAAATTGGACACTGAAGCTTTCTTT	CAISDKLDTEAFF
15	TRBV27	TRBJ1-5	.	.	TGTGCCAGCAGTTTTTCGGCAGGGGTGAATCAGCCCCAGCATTTT	CASSFSAGVNQPQHF
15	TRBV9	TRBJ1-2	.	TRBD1	TGTGCCAGCAGCGTGTCCCGGGACAGACTCTATGGCTACACCTTC	CASSVSRDRLYGYTF
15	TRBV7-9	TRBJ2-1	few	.	TGTGCCAGCAGCTTGGTAATGGCGGGGCTCAATGAGCAGTTCTTC	CASSLVMAGLNEQFF
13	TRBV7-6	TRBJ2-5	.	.	TGTGCCAGCAGCTTAGACGAGGGAAAGACCCAGTACTTC	CASSLDEGKTQYF
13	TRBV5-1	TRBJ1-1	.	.	TGCGCCAGCAGCCTCGGGGGGAACACTGAAGCTTTCTTT	CASSLGGNTEAFF
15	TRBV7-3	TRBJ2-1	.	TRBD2	TGTGCCAGCAGCTCCTCTAGCGGGAGGGCCAATGAGCAGTTCTTC	CASSSSSGRANEQFF
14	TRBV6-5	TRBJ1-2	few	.	TGTGCCAGCAGTTATATTGGCCCCCGCTATGGCTACACCTTC	CASSYIGPRYGYTF
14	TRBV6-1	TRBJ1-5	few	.	TGTGCCAGCAGTGTAGACAGGAACAATCAGCCCCAGCATTTT	CASSVDRNNQPQHF
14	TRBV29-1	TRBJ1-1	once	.	TGCAGCGTTGAAAGCGGGACCGCGAACACTGAAGCTTTCTTT	CSVESGTANTEAFF
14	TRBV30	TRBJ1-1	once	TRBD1	TGTGCCTGGGGCAGGACAGGGAGGAACACTGAAGCTTTCTTT	CAWGRTGRNTEAFF
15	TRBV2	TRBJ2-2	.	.	TGTGCCAGCACCTTTGGCGGCCAGGGCACCGGGGAGCTGTTTTTT	CASTFGGQGTGELFF
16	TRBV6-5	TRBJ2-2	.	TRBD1	TGTGCCAGCAGCTACCCTGGACAGGCGAATACCGGGGAGCTGTTTTTT	CASSYPGQANTGELFF
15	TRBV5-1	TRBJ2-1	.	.	TGCGCCAGCAGCTTGGAGGGAGGCCCCTACAATGAGCAGTTCTTC	CASSLEGGPYNEQFF
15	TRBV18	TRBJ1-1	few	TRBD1	TGTGCCAGCTCACCGAGACAGGGAATGAACACTGAAGCTTTCTTT	CASSPRQGMNTEAFF
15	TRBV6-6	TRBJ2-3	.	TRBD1	TGTGCCAGCAGATCAGGACAGGGGGGAGTAGATACGCAGTATTTT	CASRSGQGGVDTQYF
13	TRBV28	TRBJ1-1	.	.	TGTGCCAGCTGGTCCTCGGGGAACACTGAAGCTTTCTTT	CASWSSGNTEAFF
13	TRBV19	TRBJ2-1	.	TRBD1	TGTGCCAGTAGCGGGACAGATGGGGGTGAGCAGTTCTTC	CASSGTDGGEQFF
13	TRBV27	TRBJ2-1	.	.	TGTGCCAGCAGTTTTGAGATAAACAATGAGCAGTTCTTC	CASSFEINNEQFF
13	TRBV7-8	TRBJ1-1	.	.	TGTGCCAGCAGCACTGACAGGAACACTGAAGCTTTCTTT	CASSTDRNTEAFF
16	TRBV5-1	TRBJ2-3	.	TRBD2	TGCGCCAGCAGCTTGATGTTAGCGGGAGGGTCCGATACGCAGTATTTT	CASSLMLAGGSDTQYF
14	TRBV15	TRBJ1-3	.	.	TGTGCCACCAGCAGAGACAGGGGCGGAAACACCATATATTTT	CATSRDRGGNTIYF
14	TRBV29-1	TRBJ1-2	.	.	TGCAGCGTATCCATGGATGAGGGGGGGATTGGCTACACCTTC	CSVSMDEGGIGYTF
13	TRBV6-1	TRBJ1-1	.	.	TGTGCCAGCAGTGAATGGCCCTACACTGAAGCTTTCTTT	CASSEWPYTEAFF
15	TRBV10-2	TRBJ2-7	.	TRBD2	TGCGCCAGCAGTGAGATGGCCGGGGGGACCTACGAGCAGTACTTC	CASSEMAGGTYEQYF
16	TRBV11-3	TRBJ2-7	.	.	TGTGCGATCCAGCATCGGAGAGCTTGGGGGGTCTACGAGCAGTACTTC	CAIQHRRAWGVYEQYF
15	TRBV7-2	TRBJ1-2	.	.	TGTGCCAGCAGCCCCCGACAGGTTCCTCTGAAAGGCTACACCTTC	CASSPRQVPLKGYTF
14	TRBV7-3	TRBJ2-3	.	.	TGTGCCAGCAGGTTTCACTCAAGCACAGATACGCAGTATTTT	CASRFHSSTDTQYF
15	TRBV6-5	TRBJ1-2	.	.	TGTGCCAGCAGGCGACTCGGTGGAGGACGGGATGGCTACACCTTC	CASRRLGGGRDGYTF
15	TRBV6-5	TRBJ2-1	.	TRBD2	TGTGCCAGCAGTCGTCGGGAGGGCCCGGGTAATGAGCAGTTCTTC	CASSRREGPGNEQFF
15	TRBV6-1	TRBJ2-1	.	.	TGTGCCAGCAGTGTCCAGTGGGGGACTTACAATGAGCAGTTCTTC	CASSVQWGTYNEQFF
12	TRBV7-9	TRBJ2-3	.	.	TGTGCCAGCAGCTTGGAGGATGGTACGCAGTATTTT	CASSLEDGTQYF
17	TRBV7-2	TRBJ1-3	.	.	TGTGCCAGCAGCAGGAGAAGGGCCCGAGGGACTGGAAACACCATATATTTT	CASSRRRARGTGNTIYF
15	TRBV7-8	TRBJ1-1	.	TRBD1	TGTGCCAGCAGCTTAGTGGGACAGGCATTCTGGGGAGCTTTCTTT	CASSLVGQAFWGAFF
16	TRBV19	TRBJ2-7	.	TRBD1	TGTGCCAGTAGTATAGAAAGGGGACAGAGCTCCTACGAGCAGTACTTC	CASSIERGQSSYEQYF
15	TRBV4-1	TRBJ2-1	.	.	TGCGCCAGCAGCCAAGACGGAGGTACCTACAATGAGCAGTTCTTC	CASSQDGGTYNEQFF
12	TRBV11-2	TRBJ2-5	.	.	TGTGCCAGCAGCGGACAGAGGGGGACCCAGTACTTC	CASSGQRGTQYF
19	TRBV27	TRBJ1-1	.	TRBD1	TGTGCCAGCAGTTTATCGTTGGGGGGGACAGGGGGCCGGGGGACTGAAGCTTTCTTT	CASSLSLGGTGGRGTEAFF